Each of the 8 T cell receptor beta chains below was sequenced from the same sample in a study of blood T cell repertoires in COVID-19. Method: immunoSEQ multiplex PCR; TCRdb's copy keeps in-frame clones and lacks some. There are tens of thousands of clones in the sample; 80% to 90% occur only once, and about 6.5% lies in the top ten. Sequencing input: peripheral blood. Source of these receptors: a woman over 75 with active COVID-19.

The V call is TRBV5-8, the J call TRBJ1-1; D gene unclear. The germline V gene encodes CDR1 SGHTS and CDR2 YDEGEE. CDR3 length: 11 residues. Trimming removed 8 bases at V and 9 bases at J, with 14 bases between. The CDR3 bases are TGTGCCAGTAGTCCGGGAGAAAAAGCTTTCTTT. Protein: CASSPGEKAFF.

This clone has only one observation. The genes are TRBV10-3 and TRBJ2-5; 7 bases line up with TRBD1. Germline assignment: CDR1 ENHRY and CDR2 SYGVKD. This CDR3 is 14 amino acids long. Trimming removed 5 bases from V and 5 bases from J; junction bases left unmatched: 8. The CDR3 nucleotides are TGTGCCATCAGTACCACGACAGGGAAGGAGACCCAGTACTTC. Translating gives CAISTTTGKETQYF.

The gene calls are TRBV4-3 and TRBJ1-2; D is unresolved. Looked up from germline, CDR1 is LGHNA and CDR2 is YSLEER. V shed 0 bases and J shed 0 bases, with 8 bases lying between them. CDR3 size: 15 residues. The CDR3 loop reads CASSQDSGANYGYTF. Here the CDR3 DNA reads TGCGCCAGCAGCCAAGATTCCGGAGCTAACTATGGCTACACCTTC.

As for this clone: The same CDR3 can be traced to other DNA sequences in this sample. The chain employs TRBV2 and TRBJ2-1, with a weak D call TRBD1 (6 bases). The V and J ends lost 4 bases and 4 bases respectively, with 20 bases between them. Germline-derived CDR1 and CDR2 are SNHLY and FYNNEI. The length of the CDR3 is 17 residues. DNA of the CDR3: TGTGCCAGCAGTGGAGTGGTTGGGACAAGCAAATACAATGAGCAGTTCTTC. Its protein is CASSGVVGTSKYNEQFF.

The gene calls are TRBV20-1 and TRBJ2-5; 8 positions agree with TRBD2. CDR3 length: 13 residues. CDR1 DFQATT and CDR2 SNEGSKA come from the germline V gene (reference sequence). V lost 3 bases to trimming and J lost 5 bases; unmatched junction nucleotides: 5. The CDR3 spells CSASYGGDETQYF. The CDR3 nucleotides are TGCAGTGCTAGTTACGGGGGGGACGAGACCCAGTACTTC.

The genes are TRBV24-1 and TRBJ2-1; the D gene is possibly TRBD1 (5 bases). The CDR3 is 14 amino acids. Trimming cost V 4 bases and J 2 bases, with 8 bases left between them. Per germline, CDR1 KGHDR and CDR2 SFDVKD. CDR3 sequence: CATSEAGPYNEQFF. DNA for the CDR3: TGTGCCACCAGTGAGGCAGGGCCCTACAATGAGCAGTTCTTC.

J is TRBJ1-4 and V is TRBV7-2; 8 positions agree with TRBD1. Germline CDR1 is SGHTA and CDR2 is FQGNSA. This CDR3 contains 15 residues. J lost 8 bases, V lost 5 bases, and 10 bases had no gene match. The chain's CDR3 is CASSLTGGVGEKLFF. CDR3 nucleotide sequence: TGTGCCAGCAGCCTAACAGGGGGAGTAGGGGAAAAACTGTTTTTT. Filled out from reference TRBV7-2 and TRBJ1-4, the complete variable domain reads GAGVSQSPSNKVTEKGKDVELRCDPISGHTALYWYRQSLGQGLEFLIYFQGNSAPDKSGLPSDRFSAERTGGSVSTLTIQRTQQEDSAVYLCASSLTGGVGEKLFFGSGTQLSVL.

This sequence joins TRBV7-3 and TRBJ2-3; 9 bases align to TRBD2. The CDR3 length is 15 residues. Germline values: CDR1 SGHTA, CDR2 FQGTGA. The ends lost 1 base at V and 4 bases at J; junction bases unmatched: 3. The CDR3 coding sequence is TGTGCCAGCAGCTTAAAAGCGGGGGGTGCAGATACGCAGTATTTT. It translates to CASSLKAGGADTQYF.